In this sample, the clone carrying this T cell receptor beta chain turned up a few times. Its antigen is undetermined. With iRepertoire HTBI primers and Arm-PCR of CDR3 regions, TCR beta libraries were built. As processed by the authors: The samples included approximately 60 TRBV and about 13 TRBJ segments. MiXCR, run by TCRdb on the multiplex PCR reads, gives a single entry per CDR3 protein. These V and J calls are TCRdb output, not the study's own analysis. The repertoire holds around 510,000 distinct CDR3 sequences, with 20% to 25% as singletons. The CDR3 length is 14 residues. Germline values: CDR1 MGHRA, CDR2 YSYEKL. Trimming cost V 3 bases and J 3 bases, with 12 bases left between them. Time point given: persistent/refractory GD, antithyroid drugs over 5 years with positive TRAb. The TCR library was made from RNA that had been extracted from PBMCs in TRIzol. EDTA tubes were used for drawing nine milliliters of peripheral blood.

The sample belongs to a study of regulatory T cells in long-lasting Graves disease. Across the whole study: Patients with persistent Graves' disease had over 5 years of antithyroid drugs and persistent TSH receptor antibodies.

General study findings and limits: Those with persistent Graves' had less TCR diversity than newly diagnosed patients.

This chain links TRBV4-1 with TRBJ2-7; D unresolved. This material consisted of peripheral blood mononuclear cells (PBMCs), taken when the disease was refractory, from a patient treated with antithyroid drugs. This TCR was sampled from a female donor with Graves disease. The CDR3 DNA reads as TGCGCCAGCAGCCAGACTCCAATCAACTACGAGCAGTACTTC. Translating it yields CASSQTPINYEQYF.